Listed below are T cell receptor beta chains from one sample, sequenced in a study of T cell responses to AZD1222 COVID-19 vaccine. The method was immunoSEQ multiplex PCR; TCRdb's version includes in-frame clones alone and lacks a portion of them. The repertoire has 120,000 or so clones, about 90% of them found once; the top ten carry approximately 1.7%. The sequencing here drew on peripheral blood, taken on day 0 of AZD1222 vaccination. Receptor source: an adult in good health. CDR3s include the opening cysteine and the closing phenylalanine or tryptophan. D genes are given only for firm matches.

j_call d_call v_call cdr3_nt cdr3_aa
TRBJ1-1 TRBD1 TRBV10-3 TGTGCCATCCGGGACAGACAAAACACTGAAGCTTTCTTT CAIRDRQNTEAFF
TRBJ1-1 TRBD1 TRBV11-2 TGTGCCAGCAGCTTCCACAGGGGGCGAACCCATATAGGAGCTTTCTTT CASSFHRGRTHIGAFF
TRBJ1-4 TRBD1 TRBV6-1 TGTGCCAGCAGTGAAGCGATTGTTGGACAGGCTAATGAAAAACTGTTTTTT CASSEAIVGQANEKLFF
TRBJ1-1 - TRBV19 TGTGCCAGTAGGGCCCGGGTGTTTTTGGGCACTGAAGCTTTCTTT CASRARVFLGTEAFF
TRBJ2-1 TRBD1 TRBV6-2/TRBV6-3 TGTGCCAGCAGTTACGGTGGGACAGGGATCAATGAGCAGTTCTTC CASSYGGTGINEQFF
TRBJ2-3 - TRBV10-1 TGCGCCAGCAGTACCGACAGCACAGATACGCAGTATTTT CASSTDSTDTQYF
TRBJ2-2 - TRBV2 TGTGCCAGCAGTGCCAGGACAGCCGCTGCGAACACCGGGGAGCTGTTTTTT CASSARTAAANTGELFF
TRBJ1-1 - TRBV11-2 TGTGCCAGCAGCTCGGAGCAGGGGCGGGAGAACACTGAAGCTTTCTTT CASSSEQGRENTEAFF
TRBJ1-5 TRBD1 TRBV15 TGTGCCACCAGCAGAGATGGCGGGACAGGGGGGAGGGATCAGCCCCAGCATTTT CATSRDGGTGGRDQPQHF
TRBJ1-1 - TRBV7-2 TGTGCCAGCAGCTTTCAGGGTTTAATTGGTGAAGCTTTCTTT CASSFQGLIGEAFF
TRBJ2-3 - TRBV7-2 TGTGCCAGCAGCCCAGGACCCAGCACAGATACGCAGTATTTT CASSPGPSTDTQYF
TRBJ2-1 TRBD2 TRBV4-2 TGTGCCAGCAGCCATTCCCTGGAGGGTAGCGGGGGGAATGAGCAGTTCTTC CASSHSLEGSGGNEQFF
TRBJ2-5 TRBD1 TRBV14 TGTGCCAGCAGCCAAGATAGGGGACAGGATTTTTTTCGAGAGACCCAGTACTTC CASSQDRGQDFFRETQYF
TRBJ1-1 - TRBV7-2 TGTGCCAGCAGCTTAGATCGGCGGAACACTGAAGCTTTCTTT CASSLDRRNTEAFF
TRBJ1-2 TRBD1 TRBV11-3 TGTGCCAGCCGTAGGGGACAGACGGAGGGCTACACCTTC CASRRGQTEGYTF
TRBJ1-3 TRBD1 TRBV6-5 TGTGCCAGCAGTCCACGACAGGGGACCGGAAACACCATATATTTT CASSPRQGTGNTIYF